In this sample, the clone carrying this T cell receptor (beta chain) turned up once. No antigen is known for it. Trimming cost V 3 bases and J 2 bases, with 14 bases left between them. Germline V gene data show CDR1 as GTSNPN and CDR2 as SVGIG (reference sequence). This CDR3 region has 14 residues. The data belong to a study of shared clonotypes between healthy human individuals. Findings of the study overall: Non-shared clonotypes had lower generation probabilities than those shared by all four donors.

Only in-frame clones appear in the TCRdb table, and some are missing; sequencing was by immunoSEQ multiplex PCR. This sample has a few hundred thousand clones, with about 73% found just once. The chain couples TRBV30 to TRBJ2-7, with TRBD2 as a possible D gene (6 bases). The sample comprised memory CD4+ T cells sorted from blood. As to subset: CD45RA-negative fraction. The source is a young man in good health. The CDR3 sequence is CAWRTRGSTYEQYF. Here the CDR3 DNA reads TGTGCCTGGAGAACTCGGGGGTCGACCTACGAGCAGTACTTC. Variable domain in full (rest from reference TRBV30 and TRBJ2-7): SQTIHQWPATLVQPVGSPLSLECTVEGTSNPNLYWYRQAAGRGLQLLFYSVGIGQISSEVPQNLSASRPQDRQFILSSKKLLLSDSGFYLCAWRTRGSTYEQYFGPGTRLTVT.